This is a list of T cell receptor beta chains from one sample in a study of shared clonotypes between healthy human individuals. Libraries were prepared by immunoSEQ multiplex PCR; TCRdb keeps only in-frame clonotypes and omits some of them. Here the sample spans about 2.3 million clones, over 90% being singletons. Source material: naive CD4+ T cells from PBMCs. The source is a man younger than 30 in good health. Some clones in this sample may be carry-over from other donors' samples. Each CDR3 is given with its conserved first and last residue. A D gene is named only where the DNA matches it firmly. Some rows mark clone size as missing; the rest say once, few, many or name a class of expanded clone.

.	.	TRBV30	TRBJ2-5	CAWSVLAGQQTQYF	TGTGCCTGGAGTGTACTGGCAGGGCAGCAGACCCAGTACTTC
.	.	TRBV11-2	TRBJ2-1	CASSLGRANEQFF	TGTGCCAGCAGCTTAGGCAGGGCCAATGAGCAGTTCTTC
TRBD1	once	TRBV2	TRBJ1-2	CASNKEAGGLDYGYTF	TGTGCCAGCAACAAGGAGGCAGGGGGCTTAGACTATGGCTACACCTTC
TRBD2	.	TRBV5-1	TRBJ2-7	CASSLAQIIAGGGPYEQYF	TGCGCCAGCAGCTTGGCACAGATTATAGCGGGAGGGGGCCCCTACGAGCAGTACTTC
.	few	TRBV2	TRBJ1-4	CASSETGEGHEKLFF	TGTGCCAGCAGTGAAACAGGCGAGGGACATGAAAAACTGTTTTTT
.	.	TRBV7-3	TRBJ2-1	CASSLSPTRSSYNEQFF	TGTGCCAGCAGCTTAAGCCCGACTAGGAGCTCCTACAATGAGCAGTTCTTC
TRBD1	.	TRBV4-3	TRBJ1-1	CASSQAGGGTEAFF	TGCGCCAGCAGCCAGGCAGGGGGAGGAACTGAAGCTTTCTTT
.	.	TRBV30	TRBJ2-2	CAWGREAGKNTGELFF	TGTGCCTGGGGACGAGAGGCAGGGAAGAACACCGGGGAGCTGTTTTTT
TRBD2	.	TRBV11-2	TRBJ2-2	CASSLLLAVGGELFF	TGTGCCAGCAGCTTACTTCTAGCGGTGGGCGGGGAGCTGTTTTTT
TRBD1	.	TRBV28	TRBJ1-5	CASSLFRGQGGNQPQHF	TGTGCCAGCAGTTTATTTAGGGGGCAGGGAGGCAATCAGCCCCAGCATTTT
.	.	TRBV2	TRBJ1-4	CASNGQRREKLFF	TGTGCCAGCAATGGACAGAGGCGTGAAAAACTGTTTTTT